The 25 T cell receptor beta chains reported below all come from one sample, sequenced in a study of blood T cell repertoires in COVID-19. Method: immunoSEQ multiplex PCR; TCRdb's copy keeps in-frame clones and lacks some. The sample includes around 63,000 clones, roughly 90% of them seen just once. Input material: peripheral blood. The receptor set was obtained from a man in his forties or fifties with active COVID-19.

This sequence joins TRBV5-1 and TRBJ2-5; TRBD1 might be the D (6 bases). The CDR3 is 16 residues long. Trimming removed 0 bases at V and 5 bases at J, with 17 bases between. Germline assignment: CDR1 SGHRS and CDR2 YFSETQ. The CDR3 spells CASSLGSAGQGETQYF. Here the CDR3 DNA reads TGCGCCAGCAGCTTGGGTTCGGCAGGGCAGGGGGAGACCCAGTACTTC. The whole variable domain, remainder taken from reference TRBV5-1 and TRBJ2-5, is KAGVTQTPRYLIKTRGQQVTLSCSPISGHRSVSWYQQTPGQGLQFLFEYFSETQRNKGNFPGRFSGRQFSNSRSEMNVSTLELGDSALYLCASSLGSAGQGETQYFGPGTRLLVL.

The chain couples TRBV7-9 to TRBJ1-2, with no clear D. Germline V gives CDR1 SEHNR, CDR2 FQNEAQ (reference sequence). The V end lost 0 bases, the J end lost 4 bases, and 9 bases lay between the germline ends. The CDR3 extends over 14 amino acids. Here the CDR3 reads CASSLAAGVYGYTF. CDR3 nucleotides: TGTGCCAGCAGCTTAGCCGCCGGGGTCTATGGCTACACCTTC.

This chain connects TRBV4-1 to TRBJ2-1, with 8 bases matching TRBD2. The V and J ends lost 0 bases and 9 bases, in that order; junction bases with no gene match: 10. This CDR3 contains 16 residues. CDR1 is MGHRA and CDR2 is YSYEKL in the germline V gene. The CDR3 region has the DNA TGCGCCAGCAGCCAAGATCTGGCGGGGGGTGACGTTGAGCAGTTCTTC. It encodes CASSQDLAGGDVEQFF.

CDR3 residues: CASSYTVVNTEAFF. The CDR3 region has the DNA TGTGCCAGCAGCTATACGGTAGTGAACACTGAAGCTTTCTTT. The V gene is TRBV6-6, the J gene TRBJ1-1; no reliable D call. Trimming cost V 6 bases and J 0 bases, with 11 bases left between them. Germline CDR1 is MNHNY and CDR2 is SVGAGI (reference sequence). The CDR3 is made up of 14 amino acids.

The genes are TRBV5-5 and TRBJ1-1, with D unclear. V dropped 7 bases and J dropped 6 bases, with 10 bases sitting between them. Germline V CDR1 and CDR2: SGHKS, YYEKEE (reference sequence). The CDR3 contains 11 residues. The CDR3 spells CASSRGAEAFF. The CDR3 DNA reads as TGTGCCAGCTCCCGGGGTGCTGAAGCTTTCTTT.

V is TRBV27 and J is TRBJ2-2, with 8 bases lining up with TRBD2. V trimming: 5 bases; J trimming: 0 bases; junction bases outside the gene matches: 5. From germline, CDR1 is MNHEY and CDR2 SMNVEV (reference sequence). The CDR3 covers 16 residues. The DNA of the CDR3 is TGTGCCAGCAGTGAATCGGGACTAGCGAACACCGGGGAGCTGTTTTTT. Its protein is CASSESGLANTGELFF.

CDR3 protein: CASSLGQGIKTQYF. CDR3 sequence (DNA): TGTGCCAGCAGCTTGGGACAGGGGATCAAGACCCAGTACTTC. V gene TRBV7-2 combines with J gene TRBJ2-5, with TRBD1 matching 10 bases. J gave up 6 bases and V 3 bases, and 4 bases lay outside the gene matches. Germline V CDR1 and CDR2: SGHTA, FQGNSA. CDR3 length: 14 amino acids.

This chain joins TRBV5-1 and TRBJ2-3; 9 bases are shared with TRBD2. The junction had 7 bases not matched to a gene; V was cut back by 5 bases and J by 0 bases. The germline V gene encodes CDR1 SGHRS and CDR2 YFSETQ. CDR3 length equals 16 residues. The CDR3 DNA is TGCGCCAGCAGTTTCAGCGGGGGGCCCAGCACAGATACGCAGTATTTT. Residues: CASSFSGGPSTDTQYF.

This clone occurred a few times. The chain carries TRBV6-1 and TRBJ2-1, with 9 bases that match TRBD1. The CDR3 runs to 14 residues. Per germline, CDR1 MNHNS and CDR2 SASEGT. Trimming removed 3 bases from V and 3 bases from J; junction bases left unmatched: 0. Written as DNA, the CDR3 is TGTGCCAGCAGTGAGGGACAGGGCTACAATGAGCAGTTCTTC. Its protein product is CASSEGQGYNEQFF.

The chain uses TRBV3-1 (or the pseudogene TRBV3-2) and TRBJ2-3; TRBD1 matches at 7 bases. Germline loops: CDR1 LGHDT, CDR2 YNNKEL (reference sequence). The length of the CDR3 is 14 residues. Unmatched junction bases numbered 7, after V lost 3 bases and J lost 7 bases. DNA of the CDR3: TGTGCCAGCAGCCATGCACAGGGGCGGAATACGCAGTATTTT. It yields the protein CASSHAQGRNTQYF.

CDR3 nucleotide sequence: TGTGCCAGTAGACAGGATGGGAAAAACACCATATATTTT. Translation gives CASRQDGKNTIYF. This sequence joins TRBV19 and TRBJ1-3, with TRBD1 as a possible D gene (5 bases). CDR1 and CDR2 (germline): LNHDA, SQIVND (reference sequence). This CDR3 has 13 amino acids. The V gene lost 6 bases and the J gene lost 6 bases, with 12 bases spanning the gap.

The J gene is TRBJ2-7, the V gene TRBV29-1; a possible D gene is TRBD2 (5 bases). This CDR3 contains 11 residues. Between the trimmed V and J ends, which lost 4 bases and 2 bases, there was a span of 6 bases. Germline lookup yields CDR1 SQVTM and CDR2 ANQGSEA. The CDR3, as DNA: TGCAGCGTTGCCGGGGCCTACGAGCAGTACTTC. Protein product: CSVAGAYEQYF.

CDR3 DNA: TGTGCCAGCAGTCCGACTAGCGGGGGTTACAATGAGCAGTTCTTC. Protein sequence: CASSPTSGGYNEQFF. The gene calls are TRBV3-1 (or the pseudogene TRBV3-2) and TRBJ2-1; 12 bases are a match to TRBD2. Trimming removed 6 bases from V and 4 bases from J; junction bases left unmatched: 4. The CDR3 is 15 amino acids. Germline V gene data show CDR1 as LGHDT and CDR2 as YNNKEL (reference sequence).

In this sample, this clone turned up a few times. This chain uses TRBV2 with TRBJ2-1; 7 positions agree with TRBD1. Germline V CDR1 and CDR2: SNHLY, FYNNEI. Trimming at V came to 7 bases and at J to 8 bases, leaving 5 bases not matched to a gene. The CDR3 runs 12 residues. As DNA, the CDR3 is TGTGCCAGCAAGACAGGGACCGATGAGCAGTTCTTC. Translating it yields CASKTGTDEQFF.

The chain is built from TRBV27 and TRBJ2-7; D is perhaps TRBD2 (5 bases). In germline, CDR1 is MNHEY, CDR2 SMNVEV (reference sequence). The CDR3 runs to 16 residues. Trimming pared 2 bases from V and 2 bases from J, leaving 16 bases between. CDR3 loop: CASSLNFGRGTYEQYF. CDR3 bases: TGTGCCAGCAGTTTAAATTTTGGACGGGGAACCTACGAGCAGTACTTC.

V gene TRBV18 combines with J gene TRBJ2-3; 13 bases are a match to TRBD2. The CDR3 spans 16 residues. CDR1 is KGHSH, CDR2 LQKENI, per germline. Trimming took 6 bases from V and 3 from J; bases not matched to a gene: 6. The CDR3 protein is CASSLTSGGRTDTQYF. The CDR3 DNA is TGTGCCAGCTCGCTGACTAGCGGGGGGCGTACAGATACGCAGTATTTT.

The CDR3 protein is CASSAGGHRSPLHF. CDR3 in DNA: TGTGCCAGCAGTGCGGGTGGACATCGTTCACCCCTCCACTTT. The chain joins TRBV6-4 to TRBJ1-6, with D tentatively TRBD1 (5 bases). Germline lookup yields CDR1 MRHNA and CDR2 SNTAGT. The CDR3 extends over 14 amino acids. The germline V and J ends were trimmed by 4 bases and 9 bases, with 13 bases remaining between them.

The chain joins TRBV3-1 (or the pseudogene TRBV3-2) to TRBJ2-7, with 9 bases matching TRBD1. The V gene end was trimmed by 4 bases and the J gene end by 6 bases; junction bases not matched to a gene: 13. CDR3 length equals 16 residues. Germline V CDR1 and CDR2: LGHDT, YNNKEL (reference sequence). CDR3 in amino acids: CASSLGAGTGRAEQYF. DNA for the CDR3: TGTGCCAGCAGCCTCGGGGCCGGGACAGGGAGGGCCGAGCAGTACTTC.

The CDR3 sequence: CASSLKKETQYF. The CDR3 region has the DNA TGTGCCAGCAGCCTAAAAAAAGAGACCCAGTACTTC. The rearrangement uses TRBV2 and TRBJ2-5; no reliable D call. The CDR3 consists of 12 residues. Per germline, CDR1 SNHLY and CDR2 FYNNEI. The V end lost 6 bases, the J end lost 3 bases, and 8 bases lay between the germline ends.

This rearrangement joins TRBV5-1 to TRBJ2-2; D is perhaps TRBD2 (5 bases). Germline V gene data show CDR1 as SGHRS and CDR2 as YFSETQ. The CDR3 is made up of 16 amino acids. V was cut by 4 bases and J by 4 bases, with 17 bases left in between. CDR3 nucleotides: TGCGCCAGCAGCCCCCATCGGGGAAAAGGCACCGGGGAGCTGTTTTTT. Encoded protein: CASSPHRGKGTGELFF.

The chain uses TRBV7-9 and TRBJ1-1; D gene unclear. The CDR3 runs 13 residues. Germline loops: CDR1 SEHNR, CDR2 FQNEAQ (reference sequence). V was pared by 1 base and J by 9 bases, with 12 bases between. In DNA, the CDR3 is TGTGCCAGCAGCTTAGAAACGGAGGGAAAAGCTTTCTTT. This codes for CASSLETEGKAFF.

The chain couples TRBV19 to TRBJ2-7, with TRBD1 as a possible D gene (6 bases). Trimming pared 4 bases from V and 2 bases from J, leaving 12 bases between. The CDR3 is 14 residues long. CDR1 and CDR2 from the germline V gene are LNHDA and SQIVND (reference sequence). The CDR3 nucleotides are TGTGCCAGTAGTACAACGAACAGGGCCTACGAGCAGTACTTC. Its translation is CASSTTNRAYEQYF.

This clone has just one count. The genes are TRBV7-8 and TRBJ2-5, with 10 bases identical to TRBD2. Unmatched junction bases numbered 12, after V lost 5 bases and J lost 3 bases. Germline V CDR1 and CDR2: SGHVS, FQNEAQ. This CDR3 contains 17 residues. The DNA of the CDR3 is TGTGCCAGCAGCCGTGACGCTAGCGGGGGCCGGAAAGAGACCCAGTACTTC. Translating gives CASSRDASGGRKETQYF.

V is TRBV14 and J is TRBJ2-7; D possibly corresponds to TRBD2 (5 bases). Germline lookup yields CDR1 SGHDN and CDR2 FVKESK. The ends were cut back, 4 bases at V and 7 bases at J, with 20 bases in the middle. The CDR3 has 15 amino acids. CDR3 loop: CASSPLTSLTGEQYF. The CDR3 nucleotides read TGTGCCAGCAGCCCTCTGACCTCCCTAACGGGGGAGCAGTACTTC. Variable domain in full (rest from reference TRBV14 and TRBJ2-7): EAGVTQFPSHSVIEKGQTVTLRCDPISGHDNLYWYRRVMGKEIKFLLHFVKESKQDESGMPNNRFLAERTGGTYSTLKVQPAELEDSGVYFCASSPLTSLTGEQYFGPGTRLTVT.

The CDR3 is CASSLNRYEQFF. For the CDR3, the DNA is TGTGCCAGCAGCTTAAACCGGTATGAGCAGTTCTTC. The V and J genes are TRBV7-3 and TRBJ2-1; no reliable D call. CDR1 and CDR2 from the germline V gene are SGHTA and FQGTGA. V shed 1 base and J shed 8 bases, with 6 bases lying between them. This CDR3 spans 12 amino acids.